Presented here are 10 T cell receptor beta chains from one specimen sequenced in a study of response to subunit inactivated influenza vaccine. TCRdb reprocessed the RT-PCR reads via MiXCR and lists one record per CDR3 protein. The repertoire consists of 500,000 to 550,000 distinct CDR3 sequences, with roughly a quarter occurring once and the leading ten covering 2.8%. The data also belong to a second study, concerning T cells expressing NK-cell markers. That report adds: The TCR beta cDNA came from 5'RACE template switching with UMIs.

Sample: CD4+ T cells sorted from PBMCs, taken about 13 days after vaccination. Receptors originate from a man aged 50 to 59 who received an inactivated influenza vaccine.

This clonotype was counted between two and nine times. This chain joins TRBV12-3 or TRBV12-4 and TRBJ1-1; D gene unclear. Deletions cut 11 bases from V and 3 bases from J, with 10 bases between. This CDR3 is built from 11 residues. CDR3 amino acids: CALSRDTEAFF. In nucleotides, the CDR3 is TGTGCCTTGAGCCGAGACACTGAAGCTTTCTTT.

This clonotype has more than one count but fewer than ten. The chain couples TRBV4-3 to TRBJ2-5; perhaps TRBD2 as D (6 bases). The CDR3 covers 17 residues. V was cut by 1 base and J by 5 bases, with 20 bases left in between. Germline V gene data show CDR1 as LGHNA and CDR2 as YSLEER. CDR3 DNA: TGCGCCAGCAGCCAAGTATGGAGGGACGAAGTAGGGGAGACCCAGTACTTC. It codes for CASSQVWRDEVGETQYF.

This clonotype was counted a single time. The chain links TRBV20-1 to TRBJ2-1; tentative D call: TRBD2 (5 bases). Germline-derived CDR1 and CDR2 are DFQATT and SNEGSKA (reference sequence). This CDR3 spans 16 amino acids. V was pared by 0 bases and J by 0 bases, with 12 bases between. DNA for the CDR3: TGCAGTGCTAGAGATATCGGGAAGAGCTCCTACAATGAGCAGTTCTTC. Residues: CSARDIGKSSYNEQFF.

The chain joins TRBV12-3 or TRBV12-4 to TRBJ2-1, with D possibly matching TRBD2 (5 bases). The CDR3 is made up of 12 amino acids. The V gene lost 2 bases and the J gene lost 10 bases, with 9 bases spanning the gap. CDR3: CASSLWEKEQFF. DNA of the CDR3: TGTGCCAGCAGTTTATGGGAGAAGGAGCAGTTCTTC.

The sample holds many counts of this clonotype. The rearrangement joins TRBV3-1 to TRBJ2-1; TRBD2 is a possible D gene (5 bases). V dropped 1 base and J dropped 6 bases, with 10 bases sitting between them. The germline V gene encodes CDR1 LGHDT and CDR2 YNNKEL (reference sequence). This CDR3 is 14 amino acids long. CDR3 in DNA: TGTGCCAGCAGCCAAGGAGGGCTAGGCAATGAGCAGTTCTTC. Its protein product is CASSQGGLGNEQFF.

The gene calls are TRBV3-1 and TRBJ2-1, with 8 bases that match TRBD1. Germline loops: CDR1 LGHDT, CDR2 YNNKEL (reference sequence). The CDR3 extends over 16 amino acids. With 3 bases clipped from V and 8 bases from J, the junction kept 12 bases outside the gene matches. CDR3 bases: TGTGCCAGCAGCCATCCCGGACAGGGAGTCTTTCATGAGCAGTTCTTC. Amino acid sequence: CASSHPGQGVFHEQFF.

The chain recombines TRBV11-3 with TRBJ2-2; 10 bases agree with TRBD1. Unmatched junction bases numbered 5, after V lost 6 bases and J lost 4 bases. The CDR3 length is 15 residues. Germline CDR1 is SGHNT and CDR2 is YENEEA. The CDR3 DNA reads TGTGCCAGCAGTTCCCGGGACAGGGGCACCGGGGAGCTGTTTTTT. It translates to CASSSRDRGTGELFF.

The rearrangement joins TRBV7-9 to TRBJ1-6; D gene uncertain. Between the trimmed V and J ends, which lost 4 bases and 10 bases, there was a span of 8 bases. CDR3 length: 12 amino acids. Germline loops: CDR1 SEHNR, CDR2 FQNEAQ (reference sequence). CDR3 DNA sequence: TGTGCCAGCAGCTATACGGGATCACCCCTCCACTTT. As protein: CASSYTGSPLHF.

This CDR3 reads CSVTSGSRYEQYF. The CDR3 DNA sequence: TGCAGCGTAACTAGCGGGAGCCGCTACGAGCAGTACTTC. The chain employs TRBV29-1 and TRBJ2-7, with 11 bases fitting TRBD2. The V gene end was trimmed by 6 bases and the J gene end by 3 bases; junction bases not matched to a gene: 4. The CDR3 extends over 13 amino acids. CDR1 is SQVTM, CDR2 ANQGSEA, per germline.

This clonotype was seen a handful of times. CDR3 sequence (DNA): TGTGCCAGCAGTAAAGGGACAGGGACAGATACGCAGTATTTT. Protein product: CASSKGTGTDTQYF. This sequence joins TRBV25-1 and TRBJ2-3, with 9 bases fitting TRBD1. This CDR3 spans 14 amino acids. J lost 3 bases, V lost 5 bases, and 3 bases had no gene match. Germline V gives CDR1 MGHDK, CDR2 SYGVNS.